This T cell receptor (beta chain) was retrieved from a study of a mutant IDH1 vaccine in newly diagnosed glioma. About the research overall: Previous treatment comprised radiotherapy, temozolomide, or both, mostly both.

Details on this clone: Its matching antigen is unknown.

The time point here: baseline, week 1 (first vaccination visit). Treatment in this sample: pre-vaccination baseline after standard-of-care therapy. New WHO grade 3 or 4 astrocytomas that were IDH1-mutant and ATRX-lost occurred in the donors. Germline loops: CDR1 SQVTM, CDR2 ANQGSEA. The CDR3 sequence is 12 residues long. V shed 6 bases and J shed 1 base, with 9 bases lying between them. Findings and limits, study-wide: Immune responses arising from the vaccine appeared in about 92% of patients. Changes in top peripheral clonotypes did not appear linked to pseudoprogression.

Profiled with immunoSEQ multiplex PCR; TCRdb holds only in-frame clones, not every one. This sample has tens of thousands of clones, with roughly nine tenths found just once. The sample was PBMCs, taken from a glioma patient treated with radiotherapy, temozolomide or both. The sequence was obtained from a woman between 40 and 55 years old with glioma. This chain joins TRBV29-1 and TRBJ1-1; possibly TRBD1 for D (6 bases). The CDR3 here is CSVARGNTEAFF. The DNA of the CDR3 is TGCAGCGTGGCCAGGGGGAACACTGAAGCTTTCTTT.